This T cell receptor beta chain originates from a study of cytomegalovirus exposure and HLA in healthy donors. In germline, CDR1 is GTSNPN, CDR2 SVGIG (reference sequence). V was trimmed by 0 bases and J by 2 bases, leaving 7 bases between them. The CDR3 extends over 13 amino acids. Primers included in the PCR were 60 Vbeta and 13 Jbeta primers. Data came from immunoSEQ multiplex PCR; TCRdb stores just in-frame clones and leaves some out. The sample contains 120,000 to 150,000 clones, approximately 79% of which appear only once. Comment on this clone: Its target is not known.

Study-level findings and limits: In a later analysis, productive TCRs from donors in an Asian-associated ancestry cluster reportedly carried fewer N-insertions than the cohort mean.

Sequenced: PBMCs. V and J are TRBV30 and TRBJ1-2; no definite D call. This sequence originates from a woman in her thirties in good health and CMV-seronegative. The CDR3 is CAWSVTKNYGYTF. CDR3 coding DNA: TGTGCCTGGAGTGTTACAAAGAACTATGGCTACACCTTC.